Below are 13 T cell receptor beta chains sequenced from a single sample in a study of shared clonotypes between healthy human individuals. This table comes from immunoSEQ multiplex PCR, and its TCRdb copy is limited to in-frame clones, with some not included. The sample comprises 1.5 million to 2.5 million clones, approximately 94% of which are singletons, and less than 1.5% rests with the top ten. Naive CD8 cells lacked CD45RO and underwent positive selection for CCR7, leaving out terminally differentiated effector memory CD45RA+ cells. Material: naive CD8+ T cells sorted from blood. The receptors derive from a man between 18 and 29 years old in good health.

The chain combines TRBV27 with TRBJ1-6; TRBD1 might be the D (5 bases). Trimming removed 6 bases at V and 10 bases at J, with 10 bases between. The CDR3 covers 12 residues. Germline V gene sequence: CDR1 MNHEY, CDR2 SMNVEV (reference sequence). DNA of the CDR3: TGTGCCAGCAGATTCGAGGGGTCACCCCTCCACTTT. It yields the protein CASRFEGSPLHF.

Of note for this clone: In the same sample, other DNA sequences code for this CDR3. The CDR3 DNA reads TGTGCCAGCAGTCTTGACACTTCCTACGAGCAGTACTTC. Amino acid sequence: CASSLDTSYEQYF. This sequence joins TRBV28 and TRBJ2-7, with D uncertain. V was clipped by 5 bases and J by 1 base, with 9 bases between them. Germline V lookup: CDR1 MDHEN, CDR2 SYDVKM. The CDR3 is 13 residues long.

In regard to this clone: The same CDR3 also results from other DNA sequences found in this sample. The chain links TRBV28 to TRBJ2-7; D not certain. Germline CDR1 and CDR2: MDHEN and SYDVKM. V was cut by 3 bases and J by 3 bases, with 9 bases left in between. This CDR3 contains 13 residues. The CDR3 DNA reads TGTGCCAGCAGTTTTGGGCAGAGCTACGAGCAGTACTTC. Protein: CASSFGQSYEQYF.

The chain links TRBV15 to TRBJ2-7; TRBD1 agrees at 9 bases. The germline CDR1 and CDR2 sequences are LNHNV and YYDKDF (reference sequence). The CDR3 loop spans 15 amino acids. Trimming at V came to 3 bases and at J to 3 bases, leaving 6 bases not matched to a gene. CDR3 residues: CATSSHRDRDYEQYF. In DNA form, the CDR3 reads TGTGCCACCAGCAGCCACCGGGACAGGGACTACGAGCAGTACTTC.

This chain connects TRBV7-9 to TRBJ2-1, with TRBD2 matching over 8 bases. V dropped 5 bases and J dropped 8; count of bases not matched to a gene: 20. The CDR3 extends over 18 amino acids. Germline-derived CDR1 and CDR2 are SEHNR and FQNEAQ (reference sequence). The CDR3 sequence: CASSPDPPWRGEGDEQFF. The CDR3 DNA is TGTGCCAGCAGCCCAGATCCCCCCTGGCGGGGGGAGGGCGATGAGCAGTTCTTC.

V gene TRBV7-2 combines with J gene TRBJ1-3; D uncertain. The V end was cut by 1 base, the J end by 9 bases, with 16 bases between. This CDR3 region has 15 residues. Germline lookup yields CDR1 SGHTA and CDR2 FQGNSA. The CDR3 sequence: CASSLDGPFGGTIYF. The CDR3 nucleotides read TGTGCCAGCAGCTTAGACGGGCCCTTTGGTGGCACCATATATTTT.

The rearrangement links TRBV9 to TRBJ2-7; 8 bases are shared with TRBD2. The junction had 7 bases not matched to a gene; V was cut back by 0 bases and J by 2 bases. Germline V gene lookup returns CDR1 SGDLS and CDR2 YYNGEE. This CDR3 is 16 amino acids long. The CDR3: CASSVGSLAGTYEQYF. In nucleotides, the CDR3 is TGTGCCAGCAGCGTAGGCTCCCTAGCGGGTACCTACGAGCAGTACTTC.

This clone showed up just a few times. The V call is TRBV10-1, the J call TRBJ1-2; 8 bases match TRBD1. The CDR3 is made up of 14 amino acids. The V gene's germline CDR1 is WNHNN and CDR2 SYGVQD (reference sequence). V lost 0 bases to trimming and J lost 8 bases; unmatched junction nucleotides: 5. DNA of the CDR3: TGCGCCAGCAGTGAGTCCAGGGGGCCTTGGGGCTACACCTTC. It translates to CASSESRGPWGYTF.

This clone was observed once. The CDR3 protein is CASSIRGLAGVGSSYEQYF. In nucleotides, the CDR3 is TGTGCCAGTAGTATTAGAGGACTAGCGGGAGTCGGCAGCTCCTACGAGCAGTACTTC. The rearrangement uses TRBV19 and TRBJ2-7, with TRBD2 matching 13 bases. CDR3 length: 19 residues. From germline, CDR1 is LNHDA and CDR2 SQIVND (reference sequence). Germline trimming cut 3 bases from V and 0 bases from J; bases unmatched to any gene: 11.

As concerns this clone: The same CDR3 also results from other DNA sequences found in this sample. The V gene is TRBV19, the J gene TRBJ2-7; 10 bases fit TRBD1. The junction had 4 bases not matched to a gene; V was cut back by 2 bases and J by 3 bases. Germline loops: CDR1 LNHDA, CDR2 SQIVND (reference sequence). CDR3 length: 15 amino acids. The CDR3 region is CASSIFGTGDYEQYF. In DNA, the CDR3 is TGTGCCAGTAGTATATTTGGGACAGGGGACTACGAGCAGTACTTC. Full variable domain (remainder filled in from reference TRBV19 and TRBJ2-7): DGGITQSPKYLFRKEGQNVTLSCEQNLNHDAMYWYRQDPGQGLRLIYYSQIVNDFQKGDIAEGYSVSREKKESFPLTVTSAQKNPTAFYLCASSIFGTGDYEQYFGPGTRLTVT.

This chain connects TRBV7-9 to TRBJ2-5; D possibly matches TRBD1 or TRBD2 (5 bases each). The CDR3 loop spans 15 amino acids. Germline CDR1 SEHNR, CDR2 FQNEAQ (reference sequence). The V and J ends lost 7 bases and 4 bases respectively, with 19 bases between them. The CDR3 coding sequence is TGTGCCAGCACCCCCCAGGGACCCCAGCGAGAGACCCAGTACTTC. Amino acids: CASTPQGPQRETQYF.

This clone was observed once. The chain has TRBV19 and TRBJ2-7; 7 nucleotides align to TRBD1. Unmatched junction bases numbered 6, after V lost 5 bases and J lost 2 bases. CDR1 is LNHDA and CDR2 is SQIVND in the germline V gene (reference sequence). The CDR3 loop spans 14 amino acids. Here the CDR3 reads CASSPGQNPYEQYF. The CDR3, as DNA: TGTGCCAGTAGTCCGGGACAGAATCCCTACGAGCAGTACTTC. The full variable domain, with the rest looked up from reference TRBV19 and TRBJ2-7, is DGGITQSPKYLFRKEGQNVTLSCEQNLNHDAMYWYRQDPGQGLRLIYYSQIVNDFQKGDIAEGYSVSREKKESFPLTVTSAQKNPTAFYLCASSPGQNPYEQYFGPGTRLTVT.

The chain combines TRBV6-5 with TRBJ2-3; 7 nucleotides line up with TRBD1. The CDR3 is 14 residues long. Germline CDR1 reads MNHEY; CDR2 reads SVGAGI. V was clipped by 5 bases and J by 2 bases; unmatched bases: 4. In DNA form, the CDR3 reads TGTGCCAGCAGTACCGGACAGGACACAGATACGCAGTATTTT. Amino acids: CASSTGQDTDTQYF.